This TCR beta chain was sequenced for a study of human T cells and chemical hapten exposure. Whole-study context: Variation in per-sample TCR yields came mainly from small pooled library volume differences. The study's findings and limits: TCRs at a frequency above 1 in 1000 stayed unchanged with DPC sensitization.

Unique molecular identifiers were attached to individual cDNA molecules during library preparation. TCRdb reprocessed the RACE reads via MiXCR and lists one record per CDR3 protein. The table lists 43,000 or so distinct CDR3 sequences, approximately 4.5% of them singletons, with 1.6% in the top ten. Many counts were recorded for this clonotype. Its antigen remains unknown. V was clipped by 4 bases and J by 6 bases, with 18 bases between them. Per germline, CDR1 KGHDR and CDR2 SFDVKD. This CDR3 region has 16 residues. Time point specified: healthy volunteer bleed at 2 weeks. Extraction of total RNA was performed on unfractionated whole blood.

The sample taken for sequencing was whole blood. The receptor comes from a female donor in good health. Some clones in this sample may be carry-over from other donors' samples. This chain uses TRBV24-1 with TRBJ1-5, with D possibly being TRBD1 (5 bases). The CDR3 DNA follows: TGTGCCACCAGTGACAGGGTCAATTACCCACTTCAGCCCCAGCATTTT. Translation: CATSDRVNYPLQPQHF.